Shown below are 27 T cell receptor beta chains from a single sample sequenced in a study of blood T cell repertoires in COVID-19. Assay used: immunoSEQ multiplex PCR; TCRdb lists only in-frame clones, some missing. Of a few hundred thousand clones listed, roughly 85% are singletons. The sequencing sample was made of PBMCs or T cells enriched from blood (not recorded which). Receptor source: a man in his forties who had been exposed to COVID-19.

The chain is built from TRBV5-4 and TRBJ1-2; 9 bases line up with TRBD1. Germline loops: CDR1 SGHNT, CDR2 YYREEE (reference sequence). J was trimmed by 4 bases and V by 0 bases; bases with no gene match: 7. The CDR3 consists of 16 residues. CDR3 amino acids: CASSLGVRTGVYGYTF. The CDR3 nucleotides read TGTGCCAGCAGCTTGGGGGTGAGGACAGGGGTCTATGGCTACACCTTC. Together with reference TRBV5-4 and TRBJ1-2, the CDR3 gives the full variable domain: ETGVTQSPTHLIKTRGQQVTLRCSSQSGHNTVSWYQQALGQGPQFIFQYYREEENGRGNFPPRFSGLQFPNYSSELNVNALELDDSALYLCASSLGVRTGVYGYTFGSGTRLTVV.

This clone was recorded a few times. The V call is TRBV7-3, the J call TRBJ2-7, with D tentatively TRBD1 (6 bases). The V and J ends lost 2 bases and 3 bases respectively, with 11 bases between them. Per the germline V gene, CDR1 is SGHTA and CDR2 is FQGTGA. The CDR3 spans 14 residues. The CDR3 spells CASSLGRGFYEQYF. Here the CDR3 DNA reads TGTGCCAGCAGCTTAGGCAGGGGATTCTACGAGCAGTACTTC. The complete variable domain, with remaining parts taken from reference TRBV7-3 and TRBJ2-7, reads GAGVSQTPSNKVTEKGKYVELRCDPISGHTALYWYRQSLGQGPEFLIYFQGTGAADDSGLPNDRFFAVRPEGSVSTLKIQRTERGDSAVYLCASSLGRGFYEQYFGPGTRLTVT.

This rearrangement joins TRBV7-3 to TRBJ1-1; D is perhaps TRBD1 (5 bases). Germline CDR1 is SGHTA and CDR2 is FQGTGA. CDR3 size: 15 residues. Trimming pared 0 bases from V and 0 bases from J, leaving 8 bases between. This chain's CDR3 is CASSLTGLLNTEAFF. The CDR3, as DNA: TGTGCCAGCAGCTTAACGGGGCTGTTGAACACTGAAGCTTTCTTT. Looking up the rest from reference TRBV7-3 and TRBJ1-1 gives the full variable domain: GAGVSQTPSNKVTEKGKYVELRCDPISGHTALYWYRQSLGQGPEFLIYFQGTGAADDSGLPNDRFFAVRPEGSVSTLKIQRTERGDSAVYLCASSLTGLLNTEAFFGQGTRLTVV.

CDR3: CASSPRRDRGNEQFF. The CDR3 coding sequence is TGTGCCAGCTCTCCCAGAAGGGACAGAGGCAATGAGCAGTTCTTC. V and J are TRBV18 and TRBJ2-1, with 7 positions matching TRBD1. V shed 6 bases and J 6 bases; nucleotides not matched to a gene: 11. Germline assignment: CDR1 KGHSH and CDR2 LQKENI. The CDR3 has 15 amino acids.

The V call is TRBV11-1, the J call TRBJ2-2; 7 positions match TRBD1. Per germline, CDR1 SGHAT and CDR2 FQDESV (reference sequence). V was pared by 5 bases and J by 2 bases, with 5 bases of the junction left unmatched. There are 15 residues in the CDR3. CDR3 nucleotide sequence: TGTGCCAGCAGCCGGGGACAGATTAACACCGGGGAGCTGTTTTTT. Amino acids: CASSRGQINTGELFF.

This chain links TRBV5-1 with TRBJ2-1; no firm D call. The length of the CDR3 is 13 residues. V lost 0 bases to trimming and J lost 7 bases, with 8 bases between them. CDR1 is SGHRS, CDR2 YFSETQ, per germline. The chain's CDR3 is CASSLGQWNEQFF. The CDR3 bases are TGCGCCAGCAGCTTGGGTCAGTGGAATGAGCAGTTCTTC. The full variable domain, completed using reference TRBV5-1 and TRBJ2-1, is KAGVTQTPRYLIKTRGQQVTLSCSPISGHRSVSWYQQTPGQGLQFLFEYFSETQRNKGNFPGRFSGRQFSNSRSEMNVSTLELGDSALYLCASSLGQWNEQFFGPGTRLTVL.

The chain uses TRBV10-3 and TRBJ2-2; 10 bases are shared with TRBD2. After removal of 6 bases from V and 1 base from J, the junction contained 2 bases not matched to a gene. Looked up from germline, CDR1 is ENHRY and CDR2 is SYGVKD. CDR3 size: 15 residues. CDR3 sequence (DNA): TGTGCCATCAGACCTAGCGGGGGGAACACCGGGGAGCTGTTTTTT. It yields the protein CAIRPSGGNTGELFF.

The CDR3, as DNA: TGTGCCAGCACCCTGCGTCGGGGATTAGAAGCTTTCTTT. It is translated as CASTLRRGLEAFF. V is TRBV7-2 and J is TRBJ1-1; no clear D. V lost 7 bases to trimming and J lost 8 bases, with 17 bases between them. This CDR3 is 13 amino acids long. Germline V CDR1 and CDR2: SGHTA, FQGNSA.

The V and J genes are TRBV2 and TRBJ2-4; 7 positions agree with TRBD1. Trimming at V came to 9 bases and at J to 10 bases, leaving 9 bases not matched to a gene. CDR3 size: 12 residues. Germline V gene sequence: CDR1 SNHLY, CDR2 FYNNEI. The CDR3 nucleotides read TGTGCCAGTCCTTTGGGGACAGCTATTCAGTACTTC. Its protein is CASPLGTAIQYF.

The chain links TRBV5-1 to TRBJ2-7, with TRBD2 matching 8 bases. Looked up from germline, CDR1 is SGHRS and CDR2 is YFSETQ. V lost 3 bases to trimming and J lost 4 bases; unmatched junction nucleotides: 6. This CDR3 region has 14 residues. The CDR3 here is CASSSGGVVYEQYF. The CDR3 nucleotides read TGCGCCAGCAGCTCCGGGGGGGTAGTGTACGAGCAGTACTTC. Looking up the rest from reference TRBV5-1 and TRBJ2-7 gives the full variable domain: KAGVTQTPRYLIKTRGQQVTLSCSPISGHRSVSWYQQTPGQGLQFLFEYFSETQRNKGNFPGRFSGRQFSNSRSEMNVSTLELGDSALYLCASSSGGVVYEQYFGPGTRLTVT.

The chain employs TRBV12-3 or TRBV12-4 and TRBJ2-6; D uncertain. Trimming stripped 8 bases from V and 4 bases from J, with 9 bases between. CDR3 size: 13 residues. The CDR3 DNA sequence: TGTGCCAGCTATTCTCTCGGGGCCAACGTCCTGACTTTC. Its protein product is CASYSLGANVLTF.

This chain uses TRBV30 with TRBJ2-1; 13 positions match TRBD2. V shed 5 bases and J 7 bases; nucleotides not matched to a gene: 5. Germline CDR1 and CDR2: GTSNPN and SVGIG (reference sequence). This CDR3 region has 14 residues. Written as DNA, the CDR3 is TGTGCCTGGGCGCCGGGACTAGCGGGAAATGAGCAGTTCTTC. This sequence encodes CAWAPGLAGNEQFF.

The chain joins TRBV5-6 to TRBJ2-4; D might be TRBD2 (6 bases). Per germline, CDR1 SGHDT and CDR2 YYEEEE. The CDR3 spans 16 residues. The V end was cut by 2 bases, the J end by 1 base, with 13 bases between. CDR3 bases: TGTGCCAGCAGCTTACGACCGGAGGGGGCCAAAAACATTCAGTACTTC. It yields the protein CASSLRPEGAKNIQYF.

This clone appeared a few times. The V call is TRBV5-4, the J call TRBJ1-6; 8 positions agree with TRBD1. J lost 6 bases, V lost 4 bases, and 3 bases had no gene match. Germline V gene data show CDR1 as SGHNT and CDR2 as YYREEE (reference sequence). The CDR3 runs 14 residues. CDR3 loop: CASSRDRGNSPLHF. The CDR3 DNA is TGTGCCAGCAGCCGAGACAGGGGTAATTCACCCCTCCACTTT.

The sample holds one count of this clone. The chain is built from TRBV19 and TRBJ1-2; the match to TRBD1 covers 9 bases. Germline V gene lookup returns CDR1 LNHDA and CDR2 SQIVND (reference sequence). V lost 8 bases to trimming and J lost 3 bases; unmatched junction nucleotides: 7. This CDR3 comprises 14 residues. The CDR3: CASRTGALDYGYTF. The CDR3 coding sequence is TGTGCCAGTCGGACAGGGGCCCTGGACTATGGCTACACCTTC.

This clone was detected only once. J is TRBJ2-7 and V is TRBV7-2; TRBD1 is a possible D gene (5 bases). This CDR3 is built from 16 residues. Germline CDR1 is SGHTA and CDR2 is FQGNSA. Between the trimmed V and J ends, which lost 6 bases and 0 bases, there was a span of 18 bases. The CDR3, as DNA: TGTGCCAGCAGGACAGACTCGTATCCCCTCTCCTACGAGCAGTACTTC. Protein product: CASRTDSYPLSYEQYF.

The chain recombines TRBV11-2 with TRBJ2-7, with TRBD2 identical over 7 bases. The CDR3 has 14 amino acids. V lost 5 bases to trimming and J lost 3 bases; unmatched junction nucleotides: 7. Germline V gene data show CDR1 as SGHAT and CDR2 as FQNNGV. CDR3 DNA sequence: TGTGCCAGCAGCCCCCCCGGGGGGATCTACGAGCAGTACTTC. This translates into CASSPPGGIYEQYF.

The chain links TRBV6-5 to TRBJ2-5; tentatively, D is TRBD2 (6 bases). V dropped 6 bases and J dropped 5 bases, with 16 bases sitting between them. This CDR3 is 14 amino acids long. CDR1 and CDR2 from the germline V gene are MNHEY and SVGAGI. The DNA for the CDR3 is TGTGCCAGCAGGCCGGGACTGACATTGGAGACCCAGTACTTC. It translates to CASRPGLTLETQYF.

V usage is TRBV5-1 and J usage is TRBJ1-1; 9 bases match TRBD1. This CDR3 has 13 residues. CDR1 and CDR2 from the germline V gene are SGHRS and YFSETQ. Trimming removed 4 bases from V and 10 bases from J; junction bases left unmatched: 8. The CDR3 coding sequence is TGCGCCAGCAGCCAGATGGGACAGGGTACAGCTTTCTTT. It codes for CASSQMGQGTAFF. Variable domain in full (rest from reference TRBV5-1 and TRBJ1-1): KAGVTQTPRYLIKTRGQQVTLSCSPISGHRSVSWYQQTPGQGLQFLFEYFSETQRNKGNFPGRFSGRQFSNSRSEMNVSTLELGDSALYLCASSQMGQGTAFFGQGTRLTVV.

In its sample, this clone was seen once. V usage is TRBV18 and J usage is TRBJ1-4; D unclear. CDR1 and CDR2 from the germline V gene are KGHSH and LQKENI. The CDR3 length is 15 residues. Trimming stripped 3 bases from V and 8 bases from J, with 16 bases between. The CDR3 DNA is TGTGCCAGCTCACCTGAGCAGGCCTCCAGGGAAAAACTGTTTTTT. Its protein is CASSPEQASREKLFF.

The rearrangement links TRBV27 to TRBJ1-3; no clear D. The CDR3 consists of 16 residues. Trimming removed 2 bases at V and 1 base at J, with 12 bases between. Germline CDR1 MNHEY, CDR2 SMNVEV (reference sequence). Here the CDR3 reads CASSLRWAGSGNTIYF. DNA of the CDR3: TGTGCCAGCAGTTTAAGGTGGGCGGGGTCTGGAAACACCATATATTTT.

The V and J genes are TRBV5-6 and TRBJ1-1; D is possibly TRBD1 (5 bases). The V gene's germline CDR1 is SGHDT and CDR2 YYEEEE. This CDR3 has 16 amino acids. The V end was cut by 4 bases, the J end by 1 base, with 17 bases between. DNA of the CDR3: TGTGCCAGCAGCCCGCAATGGAGGGGTGGGAACACTGAAGCTTTCTTT. Its translation is CASSPQWRGGNTEAFF.

The chain recombines TRBV2 with TRBJ2-7; the match to TRBD1 covers 7 bases. V shed 7 bases and J 5 bases; nucleotides not matched to a gene: 8. This CDR3 has 13 residues. CDR1 is SNHLY, CDR2 FYNNEI, per germline. The CDR3 nucleotides are TGTGCCAGCATCCGACAGGGTCGCCACGAGCAGTACTTC. Its translation is CASIRQGRHEQYF.

The chain has TRBV25-1 and TRBJ1-1, with 7 bases lining up with TRBD1. This CDR3 is 11 amino acids long. The V gene end was trimmed by 5 bases and the J gene end by 9 bases; junction bases not matched to a gene: 3. CDR1 and CDR2 (germline): MGHDK, SYGVNS. The CDR3 sequence: CASSPGQKAFF. The CDR3 DNA follows: TGTGCCAGCAGTCCGGGACAGAAAGCTTTCTTT.

The rearrangement uses TRBV3-1 (or the pseudogene TRBV3-2) and TRBJ2-3; TRBD2 aligns across 10 bases. CDR1 is LGHDT and CDR2 is YNNKEL in the germline V gene (reference sequence). The ends lost 2 bases at V and 1 base at J; junction bases unmatched: 6. The CDR3 sequence is 17 residues long. The CDR3 nucleotides are TGTGCCAGCAGCCAACCGAGACTAGCGGGCGGCACAGATACGCAGTATTTT. This translates into CASSQPRLAGGTDTQYF.

The V call is TRBV19, the J call TRBJ2-7, with a tentative D call TRBD1 (5 bases). This CDR3 contains 16 residues. CDR1 LNHDA and CDR2 SQIVND come from the germline V gene (reference sequence). V gave up 2 bases and J gave up 0 bases, with 14 bases separating them. Written as DNA, the CDR3 is TGTGCCAGTAGTATATGGGGCACCAAGAGCTCCTACGAGCAGTACTTC. Its translation: CASSIWGTKSSYEQYF.

The chain has TRBV18 and TRBJ1-3; unclear D gene. V dropped 5 bases and J dropped 0 bases, with 14 bases sitting between them. This CDR3 region has 16 residues. CDR1 KGHSH and CDR2 LQKENI come from the germline V gene. The CDR3 DNA sequence: TGTGCCAGCTCATCGGGGTTGGGGAGCTCTGGAAACACCATATATTTT. Translation: CASSSGLGSSGNTIYF.